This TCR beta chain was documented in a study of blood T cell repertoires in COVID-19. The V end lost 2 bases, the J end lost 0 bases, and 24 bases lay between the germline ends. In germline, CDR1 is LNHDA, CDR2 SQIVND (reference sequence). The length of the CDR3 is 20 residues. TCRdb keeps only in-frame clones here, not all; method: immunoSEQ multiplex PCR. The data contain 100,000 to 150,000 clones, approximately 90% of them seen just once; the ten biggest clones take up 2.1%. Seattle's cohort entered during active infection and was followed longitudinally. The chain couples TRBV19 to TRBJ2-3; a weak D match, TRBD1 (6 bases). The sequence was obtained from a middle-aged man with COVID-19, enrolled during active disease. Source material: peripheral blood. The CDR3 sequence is CASSIRAGQPWTSSTDTQYF. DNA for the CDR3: TGTGCCAGTAGTATAAGGGCCGGACAGCCCTGGACATCTAGCACAGATACGCAGTATTTT.